The clone carrying this T cell receptor beta chain was counted many times. This sample is drawn from a study of T cells in Graves' hyperthyroidism and ophthalmopathy. Study as a whole: Peripheral blood was secured at the point of initial diagnosis, before any treatment.

This CDR3 comprises 14 residues. Trimming removed 7 bases from V and 3 bases from J, with 12 bases in between. Germline V lookup: CDR1 LGHDT, CDR2 YNNKEL (reference sequence). Amplification of TCR beta CDR3 regions was performed using RNA transcripts as template. HTBI primers drove first-round RT-PCR of the TCR CDR3. TCRdb recomputed calls from the multiplex PCR reads with MiXCR, one row per CDR3 protein. The repertoire holds 300,000 to 450,000 distinct CDR3 sequences, around 14% seen once, with 28% in the top ten. The TCR originated in a woman aged 18-29 years with Graves' hyperthyroidism that later progressed to Graves' ophthalmopathy. The chain uses TRBV3-1 and TRBJ2-2; D is undetermined. Material: blood. The CDR3 reads CASKLGDYTGELFF. Written as DNA, the CDR3 is TGTGCCAGCAAATTAGGCGATTACACCGGGGAGCTGTTTTTT.